A single sample gave rise to the 28 T cell receptor beta chains below, sequenced in a study of radiotherapy plus CTLA-4 blockade in lung cancer. Method: immunoSEQ multiplex PCR; TCRdb's copy keeps in-frame clones and lacks some. The sample comprises more than 75,000 clones, 85% to 90% of which are singletons, and about 0.95% rests with the top ten. The specimen was peripheral blood, collected from a patient treated with radiotherapy plus ipilimumab. The origin of the receptors is a human donor with non-small cell lung cancer who had stable disease on radiotherapy plus ipilimumab.

V usage is TRBV9 and J usage is TRBJ2-1; TRBD2 matches at 12 bases. Germline V CDR1 and CDR2: SGDLS, YYNGEE. The V gene end was trimmed by 0 bases and the J gene end by 7 bases; junction bases not matched to a gene: 11. The CDR3 has 18 residues. CDR3 coding DNA: TGTGCCAGCAGCGTAGCTGGGCTAGCGGGAGGGCCGGGGAATGAGCAGTTCTTC. Translation gives CASSVAGLAGGPGNEQFF.

The chain is built from TRBV19 and TRBJ1-1; D is ambiguous. Between the trimmed V and J ends, which lost 8 bases and 1 base, there was a span of 26 bases. The CDR3 totals 18 residues. Germline CDR1 reads LNHDA; CDR2 reads SQIVND (reference sequence). The chain's CDR3 is CASSEVGGSRQRNTEAFF. CDR3 nucleotide sequence: TGTGCCAGTTCGGAGGTAGGAGGGTCCCGCCAAAGGAACACTGAAGCTTTCTTT.

V gene TRBV2 combines with J gene TRBJ2-5; 7 nucleotides match TRBD1. The junction had 3 bases not matched to a gene; V was cut back by 3 bases and J by 2 bases. The CDR3 runs 14 residues. Germline V gene data show CDR1 as SNHLY and CDR2 as FYNNEI. CDR3 residues: CASSDPGQQETQYF. The CDR3 DNA reads TGTGCCAGCAGTGACCCGGGACAGCAAGAGACCCAGTACTTC.

The chain employs TRBV9 and TRBJ1-5; TRBD1 aligns across 10 bases. The trim removed 4 bases at V and 5 bases at J, leaving 6 bases unmatched. This CDR3 region has 15 residues. Germline V gene lookup returns CDR1 SGDLS and CDR2 YYNGEE. CDR3 in DNA: TGTGCCAGCAGCCCCGGGACAGGGGAATATCAGCCCCAGCATTTT. Its protein product is CASSPGTGEYQPQHF.

The J gene is TRBJ1-5, the V gene TRBV28; 9 nucleotides match TRBD1. The CDR3 consists of 16 residues. With 5 bases clipped from V and 4 bases from J, the junction kept 9 bases outside the gene matches. The germline CDR1 and CDR2 sequences are MDHEN and SYDVKM. CDR3 coding DNA: TGTGCCAGCAGTCCCCATACAGGGGGCGGAAATCAGCCCCAGCATTTT. This sequence encodes CASSPHTGGGNQPQHF.

The gene calls are TRBV6-1 and TRBJ1-1; TRBD1 matches at 8 bases. This CDR3 has 13 residues. J gave up 3 bases and V 5 bases, and 2 bases lay outside the gene matches. From germline, CDR1 is MNHNS and CDR2 SASEGT. The CDR3 region is CASSTQGDTEAFF. The DNA for the CDR3 is TGTGCCAGCAGTACACAGGGGGACACTGAAGCTTTCTTT.

V usage is TRBV5-1 and J usage is TRBJ2-3; D gene ambiguous. The CDR3 totals 12 residues. Germline lookup yields CDR1 SGHRS and CDR2 YFSETQ. The V end was cut by 2 bases, the J end by 4 bases, with 5 bases between. Written as DNA, the CDR3 is TGCGCCAGCAGCTTAGCCGCAGATACGCAGTATTTT. This encodes CASSLAADTQYF.

The chain couples TRBV18 to TRBJ1-5; D unresolved. V was trimmed by 1 base and J by 0 bases, leaving 10 bases between them. The CDR3 is 16 residues long. CDR1 is KGHSH and CDR2 is LQKENI in the germline V gene. CDR3 region: CASSPLPGYSNQPQHF. The CDR3 DNA sequence: TGTGCCAGCTCACCACTACCCGGATATAGCAATCAGCCCCAGCATTTT.

The chain employs TRBV9 and TRBJ2-3; TRBD2 agrees at 13 bases. Germline V gene lookup returns CDR1 SGDLS and CDR2 YYNGEE. The ends lost 4 bases at V and 3 bases at J; junction bases unmatched: 8. This CDR3 is 17 amino acids long. The chain's CDR3 is CASSIRGGLAGTDTQYF. The CDR3 DNA follows: TGTGCCAGCAGCATTAGGGGGGGACTAGCGGGAACAGATACGCAGTATTTT. Full variable domain (outside the CDR3, taken from reference TRBV9 and TRBJ2-3): DSGVTQTPKHLITATGQRVTLRCSPRSGDLSVYWYQQSLDQGLQFLIQYYNGEERAKGNILERFSAQQFPDLHSELNLSSLELGDSALYFCASSIRGGLAGTDTQYFGPGTRLTVL.

The rearrangement joins TRBV25-1 to TRBJ2-7; tentative D call: TRBD2 (5 bases). V was clipped by 6 bases and J by 3 bases, with 12 bases between them. The V gene's germline CDR1 is MGHDK and CDR2 SYGVNS. The CDR3 totals 13 residues. The CDR3 sequence is CASRTTTGYEQYF. The DNA of the CDR3 is TGTGCCAGCAGGACTACGACGGGCTACGAGCAGTACTTC.

The chain carries TRBV15 and TRBJ2-2; 9 bases are a match to TRBD1. CDR1 is LNHNV, CDR2 YYDKDF, per germline (reference sequence). V lost 2 bases to trimming and J lost 9 bases; unmatched junction nucleotides: 7. CDR3 length: 15 residues. The CDR3 reads CATSRSGTGLRELFF. The CDR3 DNA reads TGTGCCACCAGCAGATCCGGGACAGGGCTCAGGGAGCTGTTTTTT.

The V gene is TRBV18, the J gene TRBJ1-2; TRBD1 matches 8 bases. This CDR3 has 13 residues. From germline, CDR1 is KGHSH and CDR2 LQKENI. Unmatched junction bases numbered 10, after V lost 3 bases and J lost 13 bases. The CDR3, as DNA: TGTGCCAGCTCACCGGGACAGGCCGATGCGGGCACCTTC. This codes for CASSPGQADAGTF.

The chain joins TRBV18 to TRBJ2-3; 12 bases agree with TRBD2. Germline V CDR1 and CDR2: KGHSH, LQKENI. J lost 6 bases, V lost 5 bases, and 6 bases had no gene match. CDR3 size: 15 residues. The CDR3: CASSFGLAGTDTQYF. CDR3 DNA: TGTGCCAGCTCATTCGGACTAGCGGGAACCGATACGCAGTATTTT.

The chain has TRBV7-2 and TRBJ1-5; D possibly corresponds to TRBD1 (5 bases). The CDR3 runs to 13 residues. The ends were cut back, 5 bases at V and 6 bases at J, with 11 bases in the middle. CDR1 SGHTA and CDR2 FQGNSA come from the germline V gene. CDR3 nucleotide sequence: TGTGCCAGCAGCCCCCAGGGTAGTCAGCCCCAGCATTTT. This codes for CASSPQGSQPQHF.

Notes on this clone: Germline is not matched at one junction end, which may reflect a read error. The chain couples TRBV4-2 to TRBJ2-4; D is possibly TRBD2 (5 bases). In germline, CDR1 is LGHNA, CDR2 YNFKEQ. CDR3 length equals 13 residues. CDR3 in DNA: TGTGCCAGCAGCCAAGATTTCGGGGATCACCATATATTC. Translating gives CASSQDFGDHHIF.

The J gene is TRBJ2-1, the V gene TRBV6-5; 7 bases are shared with TRBD2. The germline V gene has CDR1 MNHEY and CDR2 SVGAGI. The V gene end was trimmed by 6 bases and the J gene end by 10 bases; junction bases not matched to a gene: 15. The CDR3 covers 15 residues. CDR3 residues: CASSAGTTYQKEQFF. The CDR3 bases are TGTGCCAGCAGCGCCGGGACTACATACCAAAAAGAGCAGTTCTTC.

V usage is TRBV5-1 and J usage is TRBJ2-7; TRBD2 aligns across 8 bases. The CDR3 consists of 16 residues. Per germline, CDR1 SGHRS and CDR2 YFSETQ. J was trimmed by 4 bases and V by 4 bases; bases with no gene match: 13. The chain's CDR3 is CASSGGFYGGGYEQYF. The CDR3 region has the DNA TGCGCCAGCAGCGGTGGGTTTTACGGCGGGGGGTACGAGCAGTACTTC. Combining the CDR3 with reference TRBV5-1 and TRBJ2-7 gives the whole variable domain KAGVTQTPRYLIKTRGQQVTLSCSPISGHRSVSWYQQTPGQGLQFLFEYFSETQRNKGNFPGRFSGRQFSNSRSEMNVSTLELGDSALYLCASSGGFYGGGYEQYFGPGTRLTVT.

The chain uses TRBV6-5 and TRBJ2-5; D gene unclear. V lost 0 bases and J lost 2, with 7 bases in between. Germline values: CDR1 MNHEY, CDR2 SVGAGI. The CDR3 loop spans 14 amino acids. The CDR3 loop is CASSYSAVQETQYF. The CDR3 DNA sequence: TGTGCCAGCAGTTACTCGGCTGTACAAGAGACCCAGTACTTC.

This clone was counted between two and nine times. J is TRBJ1-4 and V is TRBV5-1, with D tentatively TRBD1 (5 bases). The CDR3 totals 14 residues. V lost 3 bases and J 6 bases, leaving 12 bases between the germline ends. Per germline, CDR1 SGHRS and CDR2 YFSETQ. CDR3 loop: CASSSERGDEKLFF. The CDR3 DNA reads TGCGCCAGCAGCTCCGAGAGGGGTGATGAAAAACTGTTTTTT.

V is TRBV20-1 and J is TRBJ2-3; D is undetermined. The length of the CDR3 is 11 residues. The germline CDR1 and CDR2 sequences are DFQATT and SNEGSKA (reference sequence). The CDR3: CSPGKVDTQYF. Here the CDR3 DNA reads TGCAGCCCAGGCAAAGTCGATACGCAGTATTTT.

The DNA for the CDR3 is TGTGCCAGCAGCGTAGGAGACTTAGCGGGCAACAATGAGCAGTTCTTC. It encodes CASSVGDLAGNNEQFF. The V gene is TRBV9, the J gene TRBJ2-1; the match to TRBD2 covers 7 bases. V lost 0 bases, J lost 5 bases, and 8 bases stayed unmatched. Germline V lookup: CDR1 SGDLS, CDR2 YYNGEE. The CDR3 length is 16 residues. Filled out from reference TRBV9 and TRBJ2-1, the complete variable domain reads DSGVTQTPKHLITATGQRVTLRCSPRSGDLSVYWYQQSLDQGLQFLIQYYNGEERAKGNILERFSAQQFPDLHSELNLSSLELGDSALYFCASSVGDLAGNNEQFFGPGTRLTVL.

The chain has TRBV28 and TRBJ2-1; 9 nucleotides align to TRBD2. Per germline, CDR1 MDHEN and CDR2 SYDVKM. The CDR3 runs 15 residues. Unmatched junction bases numbered 13, after V lost 8 bases and J lost 8 bases. CDR3 nucleotide sequence: TGTGCCAGCGGGCCTCACGCTAGCGGGAACTATGAGCAGTTCTTC. Its translation: CASGPHASGNYEQFF.

The CDR3 DNA follows: TGTGCCAGTAGACAGGGTGGGGAGACCCAGTACTTC. Encoded protein: CASRQGGETQYF. V usage is TRBV19 and J usage is TRBJ2-5; maybe TRBD1 (6 bases). Trimming stripped 6 bases from V and 5 bases from J, with 10 bases between. The CDR3 is made up of 12 amino acids. The germline V gene has CDR1 LNHDA and CDR2 SQIVND (reference sequence). Full variable domain (rest looked up from reference TRBV19 and TRBJ2-5): DGGITQSPKYLFRKEGQNVTLSCEQNLNHDAMYWYRQDPGQGLRLIYYSQIVNDFQKGDIAEGYSVSREKKESFPLTVTSAQKNPTAFYLCASRQGGETQYFGPGTRLLVL.

The V gene is TRBV5-6, the J gene TRBJ1-4; D is unresolved. This CDR3 is built from 14 residues. Trimming cost V 0 bases and J 3 bases, with 6 bases left between them. CDR1 SGHDT and CDR2 YYEEEE come from the germline V gene. CDR3 sequence (DNA): TGTGCCAGCAGCTTGGGCGGAGCTAATGAAAAACTGTTTTTT. The encoded protein is CASSLGGANEKLFF.

The CDR3 bases are TGTGCCAGCAGTCCTAGCGGGTTAAAACAAGAGACCCAGTACTTC. Translation gives CASSPSGLKQETQYF. The chain employs TRBV28 and TRBJ2-5, with 8 bases aligning to TRBD2. The germline V gene has CDR1 MDHEN and CDR2 SYDVKM. J lost 2 bases, V lost 5 bases, and 7 bases had no gene match. The CDR3 spans 15 residues.

V gene TRBV6-4 combines with J gene TRBJ2-2, with D maybe TRBD2 (5 bases). The CDR3 is 14 residues long. CDR1 is MRHNA, CDR2 SNTAGT, per germline. V lost 5 bases, J lost 1 base, and 8 bases lay in between. The chain's CDR3 is CASSPGGNTGELFF. The CDR3 DNA reads TGTGCCAGCAGTCCTGGAGGGAACACCGGGGAGCTGTTTTTT.

The chain is built from TRBV6-1 and TRBJ1-2, with TRBD1 identical over 7 bases. CDR3 size: 15 residues. The V gene's germline CDR1 is MNHNS and CDR2 SASEGT. Trimming took 6 bases from V and 5 from J; bases not matched to a gene: 12. The CDR3 protein is CASRTRTGMVYGYTF. The DNA for the CDR3 is TGTGCCAGCAGGACCCGGACAGGAATGGTGTATGGCTACACCTTC.

The table lists this clone with a few counts. Written as DNA, the CDR3 is TGTGCCAGTAGTATGGACGGATGGACTGAAGCTTTCTTT. It encodes CASSMDGWTEAFF. This sequence joins TRBV19 and TRBJ1-1; D not certain. CDR1 is LNHDA and CDR2 is SQIVND in the germline V gene (reference sequence). V lost 3 bases and J lost 5, with 10 bases in between. This CDR3 region has 13 residues.